The clone carrying this T cell receptor (beta chain) was found once. The ends lost 4 bases at V and 6 bases at J; junction bases unmatched: 4. This CDR3 spans 15 amino acids. The germline V gene encodes CDR1 SGHTA and CDR2 FQGNSA. This record comes from a study of blood T cell repertoires in COVID-19. Study at large: The United States, Italy and Spain provided the acute and convalescent COVID-19 samples. Sample material is recorded as cDNA or gDNA derived from T cells, B-cell-depleted T cells, or PBMCs.

Clones were sequenced by immunoSEQ multiplex PCR, and TCRdb holds only the in-frame ones, with some missing. The sample has around 440,000 clones, approximately 88% seen once; the top ten hold approximately 12%. The Seattle patients, enrolled during active infection, were followed longitudinally. Sequencing input: peripheral blood. V and J are TRBV7-2 and TRBJ2-1; 12 nucleotides line up with TRBD2. This TCR derives from a woman aged 45-65 years with COVID-19, enrolled during active disease. Here the CDR3 DNA reads TGTGCCAGCAGCTCCGGACTAGCGGGGCCCAATGAGCAGTTCTTC. Its translation: CASSSGLAGPNEQFF.